The 15 T cell receptor beta chains given below trace back to one sample, sequenced in a study of T cells after yellow fever vaccination. TCRdb used MiXCR to reprocess the 5' RACE reads, holding one entry per CDR3 protein. The top ten clones hold roughly 0.5% of a sample with around 300,000 distinct CDR3 sequences, approximately 13% of them seen once. This specimen consisted of CD4+ T cells sorted from PBMCs, obtained 45 days after the yellow fever booster vaccination. All receptors derive from a man between 25 and 39 years old who received the YFV17D yellow fever vaccine.

The chain uses TRBV9 and TRBJ2-3; 13 positions match TRBD2. With V trimmed by 3 bases and J by 5 bases, 9 bases remained unmatched. The CDR3 consists of 17 residues. CDR1 and CDR2 (germline): SGDLS, YYNGEE. This CDR3 reads CASSEGLAGESLDTQYF. CDR3 nucleotides: TGTGCCAGCAGCGAAGGACTAGCGGGAGAATCATTAGATACGCAGTATTTT.

This CDR3 is CAISGGDQGDEQFF. The DNA of the CDR3 is TGTGCCATCTCGGGCGGAGACCAAGGCGATGAGCAGTTCTTC. V and J are TRBV10-3 and TRBJ2-1; no reliable D call. V lost 8 bases to trimming and J lost 8 bases, with 19 bases between them. This CDR3 contains 14 residues. Germline lookup yields CDR1 ENHRY and CDR2 SYGVKD.

This clonotype has more than one count but fewer than ten. The V gene is TRBV7-3, the J gene TRBJ2-3, with D possibly called TRBD1 or TRBD2 (6 bases each). The germline V gene has CDR1 SGHTA and CDR2 FQGTGA. This CDR3 has 13 residues. The V end was cut by 5 bases, the J end by 8 bases, with 14 bases between. The CDR3 DNA reads as TGTGCCAGCAGCCTGGAATCGGGGGCTACGCAGTATTTT. This encodes CASSLESGATQYF. The variable domain in full, completed from reference TRBV7-3 and TRBJ2-3, reads GAGVSQTPSNKVTEKGKYVELRCDPISGHTALYWYRQSLGQGPEFLIYFQGTGAADDSGLPNDRFFAVRPEGSVSTLKIQRTERGDSAVYLCASSLESGATQYFGPGTRLTVL.

This clonotype was observed a handful of times. The chain carries TRBV4-3 and TRBJ2-5, with 7 bases matching TRBD1. Germline values: CDR1 LGHNA, CDR2 YSLEER. J gave up 2 bases and V 4 bases, and 7 bases lay outside the gene matches. This CDR3 comprises 15 residues. The CDR3 reads CASSLTHRGQETQYF. The CDR3, as DNA: TGCGCCAGCAGCCTGACCCACAGGGGACAAGAGACCCAGTACTTC.

The genes are TRBV9 and TRBJ1-1; D unresolved. V was trimmed by 4 bases and J by 1 base, leaving 11 bases between them. The CDR3 spans 14 residues. CDR1 and CDR2 from the germline V gene are SGDLS and YYNGEE. The CDR3 DNA is TGTGCCAGCAGCCATGACCCAGGGAACACTGAAGCTTTCTTT. Encoded protein: CASSHDPGNTEAFF.

There are a few counts of this clonotype. J is TRBJ2-3 and V is TRBV20-1; D possibly uses TRBD1 or TRBD2 (6 bases each). CDR1 and CDR2 from the germline V gene are DFQATT and SNEGSKA (reference sequence). The CDR3 contains 12 residues. V gave up 5 bases and J gave up 2 bases, with 8 bases separating them. The CDR3 spells CSAWGATDTQYF. CDR3 DNA: TGCAGTGCTTGGGGGGCCACAGATACGCAGTATTTT.

This clonotype was seen more than once but under ten times. This sequence joins TRBV9 and TRBJ2-3; TRBD1 might be the D (5 bases). CDR3 length equals 14 residues. Germline CDR1 and CDR2: SGDLS and YYNGEE. The germline V and J ends were trimmed by 0 bases and 2 bases, with 7 bases remaining between them. The chain's CDR3 is CASSVAQVTDTQYF. Written as DNA, the CDR3 is TGTGCCAGCAGCGTAGCACAGGTCACAGATACGCAGTATTTT.

In this sample, this clonotype turned up many times. CDR3: CSVAGNSYEQYF. In DNA, the CDR3 is TGCAGCGTGGCGGGGAACTCCTACGAGCAGTACTTC. The J gene is TRBJ2-7, the V gene TRBV29-1; possible D gene TRBD2, 6 bases. The length of the CDR3 is 12 residues. The V end lost 6 bases, the J end lost 0 bases, and 9 bases lay between the germline ends. Germline CDR1 is SQVTM and CDR2 is ANQGSEA.

V and J are TRBV24-1 and TRBJ2-3, with a possible D match to TRBD2 (5 bases). The CDR3 loop spans 14 amino acids. With 9 bases removed from V and 2 bases from J, the gap between germline ends came to 14 bases. The germline gives CDR1 KGHDR, CDR2 SFDVKD. CDR3 region: CATSPSRYTDTQYF. CDR3 coding DNA: TGTGCCACCTCTCCTAGCCGTTACACAGATACGCAGTATTTT.

The table lists this clonotype with a few counts. In DNA form, the CDR3 reads TGTGCCAGCAGCCAAGTTAGCGGGAGTCACAATGAGCAGTTCTTC. The encoded protein is CASSQVSGSHNEQFF. The chain links TRBV4-2 to TRBJ2-1; 9 nucleotides match TRBD2. J gave up 5 bases and V 1 base, and 3 bases lay outside the gene matches. Per the germline V gene, CDR1 is LGHNA and CDR2 is YNFKEQ. The CDR3 length is 15 residues.

This clonotype was picked up a small number of times. The chain has TRBV20-1 and TRBJ2-7; D is perhaps TRBD1 or TRBD2 (5 bases each). The length of the CDR3 is 15 residues. Looked up from germline, CDR1 is DFQATT and CDR2 is SNEGSKA (reference sequence). V was cut by 2 bases and J by 3 bases, with 17 bases left in between. CDR3 region: CSARFGTQGNYEQYF. The CDR3, as DNA: TGCAGTGCTAGATTCGGGACCCAGGGAAACTACGAGCAGTACTTC.

This clonotype has only a few counts. The V call is TRBV2, the J call TRBJ2-7; 10 bases align to TRBD2. The germline V gene encodes CDR1 SNHLY and CDR2 FYNNEI. The CDR3 runs to 15 residues. V trimming: 6 bases; J trimming: 1 base; junction bases outside the gene matches: 6. The CDR3, as DNA: TGTGCCAGCAGGACTCTAGCGGGAGAGTCCTACGAGCAGTACTTC. Protein product: CASRTLAGESYEQYF.

The V call is TRBV20-1, the J call TRBJ2-1, with 7 nucleotides matching TRBD2. V lost 6 bases, J lost 9 bases, and 8 bases stayed unmatched. The germline V gene has CDR1 DFQATT and CDR2 SNEGSKA (reference sequence). The CDR3 sequence is 12 residues long. The CDR3 sequence is CSAKSGKFEQFF. CDR3 nucleotides: TGCAGTGCCAAGAGCGGGAAATTTGAGCAGTTCTTC.

J is TRBJ2-7 and V is TRBV19; TRBD2 might be the D (5 bases). The CDR3 length is 13 residues. Germline V CDR1 and CDR2: LNHDA, SQIVND (reference sequence). The ends were cut back, 3 bases at V and 4 bases at J, with 10 bases in the middle. The CDR3 nucleotides read TGTGCCAGTAGTATTCGTGAGGGTTACGAGCAGTACTTC. Protein: CASSIREGYEQYF.

This clonotype has only a few counts. The V and J genes are TRBV7-6 and TRBJ2-1, with TRBD2 matching over 10 bases. V shed 0 bases, J shed 8 bases, and the junction held 10 bases outside the gene matches. CDR3 length: 17 amino acids. Germline CDR1 SGHVS, CDR2 FNYEAQ. This CDR3 reads CASSLAVRSGRAHEQFF. The CDR3 nucleotides are TGTGCCAGCAGCTTAGCCGTTCGGAGCGGGAGGGCCCATGAGCAGTTCTTC.